The 21 T cell receptor beta chains listed next were all sequenced from one sample in a study of tumor and adjacent non-tumor tissue in lung cancer (dated by TCRdb to 2016 to 2019). RNA was isolated from bulk, unsorted tissue, and RNA quality was assessed with a NanoDrop ND-1000 and an Agilent 2100. Library preparation employed multiplex PCR. TCRdb names Illumina HiSeq 2500 as the instrument used. TCRbeta libraries were constructed through three rounds of nested PCR with primers (Table S4) according to protocols modified from ARM-PCR. TCRdb reworked the public reads: Q25 trimming with fastp, MiXCR clone assembly, productive beta chains retained. For every CDR3 protein sequence, its rows merge into one entry that carries the most common genes and DNA. The sample includes about 80,000 distinct CDR3 sequences, with 75% to 90% observed a single time. Jointly, the top ten make up less than 15% of the sample.

The sequencing sample was made of lung tumor tissue. Receptors were obtained from a woman aged 50 to 60 with non-small cell lung cancer.

This clonotype was counted only a few times. This may come from a read error, since a much larger clone is one base off. The gene calls are TRBV28 and TRBJ2-4; D may be TRBD1 or TRBD2 (6 bases each). With 5 bases removed from V and 12 bases from J, the gap between germline ends came to 14 bases. Germline CDR1 MDHEN, CDR2 SYDVKM. The CDR3 length is 12 residues. CDR3 in amino acids: CASSMGGGDQYF. CDR3 in DNA: TGTGCCAGCAGTATGGGGGGCGGTGATCAGTACTTC.

A remark on this clonotype: One end of the junction does not line up with germline, which may come from a read error. The CDR3: CASGTIGSNRGEHYF. CDR3 DNA: TGTGCCAGCGGAACCATTGGGTCCAATCGTGGGGAGCATTACTTC. The V and J genes are TRBV6-2 or TRBV6-3 and TRBJ2-7; TRBD2 might be the D (5 bases). The CDR3 spans 15 residues. The germline V gene has CDR1 MNHEY and CDR2 SVGEGT.

With regard to this clonotype: As the CDR3 is not closed by the conserved phenylalanine or tryptophan, this likely results from a read error. V gene TRBV20-1 combines with J gene TRBJ2-7; D might be TRBD2 (5 bases). The CDR3 has 13 residues. Trimming removed 4 bases from V and 7 bases from J, with 17 bases in between. CDR1 is DFQATT, CDR2 SNEGSKA, per germline (reference sequence). CDR3: CSANPRAGYEQYL. For the CDR3, the DNA is TGCAGTGCTAATCCCCGTGCGGGTTATGAGCAGTACTTA.

Comments on this clonotype: This likely comes from a read error, as the CDR3 has no conserved phenylalanine or tryptophan at its end. V is TRBV11-2 and J is TRBJ2-3, with 14 positions matching TRBD2. Trimming at V came to 3 bases and at J to 4 bases, leaving 6 bases not matched to a gene. The CDR3 has 17 residues. Germline V gene data show CDR1 as SGHAT and CDR2 as FQNNGV. CDR3 amino acids: CASSLDPGLAGADTQYH. Here the CDR3 DNA reads TGTGCCAGCAGCTTGGACCCGGGACTAGCGGGAGCAGATACGCAGTATCAC.

The chain is built from TRBV6-1 and TRBJ2-3; 7 nucleotides match TRBD2. Germline CDR1 reads MNHNS; CDR2 reads SASEGT. This CDR3 contains 16 residues. Trimming took 2 bases from V and 4 from J; bases not matched to a gene: 9. The DNA for the CDR3 is TGTGCCAGCAGTGAAAGAGGCGGGAGCGGCTCAGATACGCAGTATTTT. Encoded protein: CASSERGGSGSDTQYF.

For this clonotype: A much more abundant neighbour one base away suggests this may be a read error. This chain uses TRBV14 with TRBJ2-3, with TRBD1 identical over 7 bases. The CDR3 runs to 15 residues. The V gene's germline CDR1 is SGHDN and CDR2 FVKESK. CDR3 in amino acids: CASSQGWSGTDTLYF. The DNA of the CDR3 is TGTGCCAGCAGCCAAGGATGGTCGGGGACAGATACGCTGTATTTT. The whole variable domain, remainder taken from reference TRBV14 and TRBJ2-3, is EAGVTQFPSHSVIEKGQTVTLRCDPISGHDNLYWYRRVMGKEIKFLLHFVKESKQDESGMPNNRFLAERTGGTYSTLKVQPAELEDSGVYFCASSQGWSGTDTLYFGPGTRLTVL.

To note about this clonotype: One end of the junction varies from germline; a read error may be responsible. The chain has TRBV28 and TRBJ1-2, with D possibly matching TRBD1 (5 bases). The CDR3 is made up of 15 amino acids. Germline V gene data show CDR1 as MDHEN and CDR2 as SYDVKM. The CDR3 DNA reads as TGTGCCAGCAGTTCGAAGAGGGACGGTGACTATGACTACACATTC. Its translation is CASSSKRDGDYDYTF.

Regarding this clonotype: An end of the junction does not agree with germline; a read error may underlie this. The CDR3: CARSLGQTEVFF. The CDR3, as DNA: TGTGCCAGGAGTCTCGGGCAAACTGAAGTTTTCTTT. The V and J genes are TRBV6-1 and TRBJ1-1; no definite D call. In germline, CDR1 is MNHNS, CDR2 SASEGT. There are 12 residues in the CDR3.

This chain's CDR3 is CSARWAEVHGELFF. CDR3 DNA: TGCAGTGCTAGATGGGCGGAAGTCCACGGGGAGCTGTTTTTT. The chain carries TRBV20-1 and TRBJ2-2, with D unclear. Trimming shortened V by 2 bases and J by 7 bases, and 14 bases separated the two germline ends. The germline V gene has CDR1 DFQATT and CDR2 SNEGSKA (reference sequence). CDR3 length equals 14 residues.

Turning to this clonotype: A much more abundant neighbour one base away suggests this may be a read error. The V call is TRBV7-9, the J call TRBJ1-4; 9 nucleotides match TRBD1. The CDR3 is 14 amino acids. CDR1 is SEHNR, CDR2 FQNEAQ, per germline (reference sequence). CDR3 in amino acids: CTSSPGQGREKLFF. As DNA, the CDR3 is TGTACCAGCAGCCCGGGACAGGGACGGGAAAAACTGTTTTTT.

This clonotype was recorded once. Its ends do not fully match the called genes, so a read error is possible. The V call is TRBV12-3 or TRBV12-4, the J call TRBJ2-7; D gene unclear. The CDR3 is 14 residues long. Here the CDR3 reads CDSSNSGLRRAQYF. The CDR3 region has the DNA TGTGACAGCAGCAACTCGGGCCTACGAAGAGCGCAGTACTTC.

Comments on this clonotype: The junction does not match germline at one end; this may be a read error. The rearrangement uses TRBV6-2 or TRBV6-3 and TRBJ1-5; D is ambiguous. The germline V gene has CDR1 MNHEY and CDR2 SVGEGT. This CDR3 has 13 amino acids. For the CDR3, the DNA is TGTGCCAGCGATGGGGTACCGAATGAGCCCCAACATTTT. Protein product: CASDGVPNEPQHF.

Regarding this clonotype: At one boundary the junction diverges from the germline segment, which might be a read error. This chain links TRBV20-1 with TRBJ2-1; 10 bases match TRBD2. The CDR3 is made up of 15 amino acids. Germline V gives CDR1 DFQATT, CDR2 SNEGSKA (reference sequence). Here the CDR3 reads CSARATSGTYHEQFF. CDR3 nucleotides: TGTAGTGCTAGAGCAACTAGCGGGACCTACCATGAGCAGTTCTTC.

About this clonotype itself: Since no conserved phenylalanine or tryptophan closes the CDR3, a read error is the likely cause. The J gene is TRBJ2-1, the V gene TRBV4-3; D uncertain. CDR1 and CDR2 from the germline V gene are LGHNA and YSLEER. The CDR3 consists of 15 residues. CDR3 region: CARSQELIINNEQFL. DNA for the CDR3: TGCGCCCGCAGCCAAGAGCTAATCATCAACAATGAGCAGTTCCTC.

The J gene is TRBJ2-5, the V gene TRBV7-3, with a weak D call TRBD1 (5 bases). The CDR3 extends over 15 amino acids. Trimming shortened V by 0 bases and J by 1 base, and 9 bases separated the two germline ends. Germline V gene data show CDR1 as SGHTA and CDR2 as FQGTGA. CDR3 DNA: TGTGCCAGCAGCTTAACGGCAGGGATCCAAGAGACCCAGTACTTC. Encoded protein: CASSLTAGIQETQYF.

This clonotype was recorded once. Its ends do not fully match the called genes, so a read error is possible. The genes are TRBV5-1 and TRBJ2-6; D ambiguous. The CDR3 totals 16 residues. CDR1 is SGHRS, CDR2 YFSETQ, per germline. The chain's CDR3 is CASSLSEESGVNVLTF. The CDR3, as DNA: TGCGCCAGCAGCCTTAGTGAGGAATCTGGGGTCAACGTCCTGACTTTC.

A note on this clonotype: Compared with germline, one end of the junction differs, possibly owing to a read error. The CDR3: CASSYVATDMQYF. CDR3 nucleotide sequence: TGTGCCAGTAGTTACGTGGCCACAGATATGCAGTATTTT. V usage is TRBV6-5 and J usage is TRBJ2-3; D gene unclear. The germline V gene has CDR1 MNHEY and CDR2 SVGAGI. This CDR3 has 13 amino acids.

V and J are TRBV28 and TRBJ1-1; D gene ambiguous. Trimming pared 10 bases from V and 2 bases from J, leaving 8 bases between. Germline V lookup: CDR1 MDHEN, CDR2 SYDVKM. The CDR3 has 11 residues. The CDR3 protein is CAMICNTEAFF. DNA of the CDR3: TGTGCCATGATCTGTAACACTGAAGCTTTCTTT.

Regarding this clonotype: A read error may produce the germline difference seen at one junction end. J is TRBJ2-7 and V is TRBV20-1; TRBD2 matches at 8 bases. The CDR3 sequence is 17 residues long. Germline V lookup: CDR1 DFQATT, CDR2 SNEGSKA (reference sequence). The CDR3 DNA follows: TGTAGTGTTTCAGGGTGGGCAACGGGAGGGTTTTACTGCGAGCAGTACTTC. Its protein product is CSVSGWATGGFYCEQYF.

Notes on this clonotype: One end of the junction is discordant with germline, which a read error may explain. J is TRBJ2-2 and V is TRBV11-2, with a weak D call TRBD2 (5 bases). The V gene's germline CDR1 is SGHAT and CDR2 FQNNGV. The CDR3 runs to 17 residues. The CDR3 DNA is TGTGCCAGCGGCTCGTCACTAAGTCGGGGAGACACCGGGGAGCTGTTTTTC. It yields the protein CASGSSLSRGDTGELFF.

Remarks on this clonotype: One junction end does not reproduce the germline sequence, and a read error may be involved. CDR3: CAIKPTLSYNEQVF. In DNA, the CDR3 is TGTGCCATCAAACCGACTCTCTCCTACAATGAGCAGGTCTTC. V and J are TRBV6-1 and TRBJ2-1; D remains ambiguous. There are 14 residues in the CDR3. CDR1 and CDR2 (germline): MNHNS, SASEGT.